The T cell receptor beta chain under discussion was sequenced for a study of blood T cell repertoires in COVID-19. Study context: Acute and convalescent COVID-19 samples came from the United States, Italy and Spain. T cells, B-cell-depleted T cells, or PBMCs provided the cDNA or gDNA that served as material.

As processed by the authors: By means of reference gene primer amplification, nucleated cell counts were estimated. Profiling relied on immunoSEQ multiplex PCR, and the TCRdb table lists in-frame clones only, not all of them. Clone size and the V and J calls come from that table; the DNA yielded D and trimming. Of 200,000 or so clones listed, about 90% are singletons. The CDR3 totals 14 residues. Germline lookup yields CDR1 MNHEY and CDR2 SMNVEV (reference sequence). Between the trimmed V and J ends, which lost 6 bases and 0 bases, there was a span of 8 bases. V usage is TRBV27 and J usage is TRBJ1-4, with no clear D. Sequenced sample: peripheral blood. This TCR came from a middle-aged man with active or convalescent COVID-19. The CDR3 spells CASRWSATNEKLFF. The CDR3 nucleotides read TGTGCCAGCAGGTGGTCAGCAACTAATGAAAAACTGTTTTTT.